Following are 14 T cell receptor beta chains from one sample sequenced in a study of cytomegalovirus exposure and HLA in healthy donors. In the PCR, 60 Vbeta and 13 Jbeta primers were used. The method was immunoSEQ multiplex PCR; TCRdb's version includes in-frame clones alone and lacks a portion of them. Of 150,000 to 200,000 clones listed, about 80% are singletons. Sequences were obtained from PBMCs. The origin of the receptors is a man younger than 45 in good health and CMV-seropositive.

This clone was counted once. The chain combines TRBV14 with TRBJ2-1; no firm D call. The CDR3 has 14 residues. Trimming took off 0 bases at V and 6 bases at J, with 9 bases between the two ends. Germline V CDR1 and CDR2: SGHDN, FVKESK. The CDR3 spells CASSQEWAGNEQFF. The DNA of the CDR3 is TGTGCCAGCAGCCAAGAGTGGGCTGGCAATGAGCAGTTCTTC.

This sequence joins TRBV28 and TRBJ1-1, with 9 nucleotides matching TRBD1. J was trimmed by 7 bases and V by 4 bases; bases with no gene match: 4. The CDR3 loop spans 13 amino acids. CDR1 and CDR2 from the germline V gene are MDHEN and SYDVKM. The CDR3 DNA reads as TGTGCCAGCAGTTCGGGACAGGGTGGTGAAGCTTTCTTT. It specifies CASSSGQGGEAFF.

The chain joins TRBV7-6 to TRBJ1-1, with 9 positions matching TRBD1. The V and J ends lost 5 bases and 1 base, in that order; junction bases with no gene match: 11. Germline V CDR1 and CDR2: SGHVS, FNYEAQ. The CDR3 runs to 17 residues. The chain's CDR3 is CASSPTPQGAGNTEAFF. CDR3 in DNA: TGTGCCAGCAGCCCTACCCCACAGGGGGCCGGGAACACTGAAGCTTTCTTT.

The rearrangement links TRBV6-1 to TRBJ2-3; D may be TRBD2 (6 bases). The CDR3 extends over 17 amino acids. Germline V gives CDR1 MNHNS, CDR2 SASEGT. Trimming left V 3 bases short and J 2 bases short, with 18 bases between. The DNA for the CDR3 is TGTGCCAGCAGTGACCCCTCGCGGGGTGGGGTCACAGATACGCAGTATTTT. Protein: CASSDPSRGGVTDTQYF.

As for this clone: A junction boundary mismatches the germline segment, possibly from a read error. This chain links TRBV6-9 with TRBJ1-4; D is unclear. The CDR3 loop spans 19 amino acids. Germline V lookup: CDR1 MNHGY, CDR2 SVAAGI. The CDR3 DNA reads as TGTGCCGGCAGAAAAATTCGTGTCAGGTCAACTTCCTTTGCTGAAAAACTGTTTTTT. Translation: CAGRKIRVRSTSFAEKLFF.

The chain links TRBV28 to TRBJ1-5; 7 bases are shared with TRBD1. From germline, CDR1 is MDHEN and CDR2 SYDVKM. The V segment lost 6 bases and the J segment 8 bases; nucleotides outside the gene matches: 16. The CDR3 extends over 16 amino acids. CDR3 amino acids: CASRTIGGVGGKPQHF. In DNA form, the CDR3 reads TGTGCCAGCAGGACTATTGGTGGGGTAGGGGGCAAGCCCCAGCATTTT.

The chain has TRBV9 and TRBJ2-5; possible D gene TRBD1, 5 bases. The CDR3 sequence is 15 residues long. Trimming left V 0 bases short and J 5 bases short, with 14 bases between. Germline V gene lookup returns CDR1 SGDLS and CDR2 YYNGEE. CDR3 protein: CASSVEGNHPETQYF. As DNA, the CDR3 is TGTGCCAGCAGCGTAGAGGGGAACCACCCCGAGACCCAGTACTTC.

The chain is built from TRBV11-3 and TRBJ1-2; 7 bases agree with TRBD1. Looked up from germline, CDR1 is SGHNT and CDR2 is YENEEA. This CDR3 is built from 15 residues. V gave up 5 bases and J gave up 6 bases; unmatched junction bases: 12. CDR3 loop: CASSRTRRGRDGYTF. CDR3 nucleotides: TGTGCCAGCAGCCGAACGAGGAGGGGGCGGGATGGCTACACCTTC.

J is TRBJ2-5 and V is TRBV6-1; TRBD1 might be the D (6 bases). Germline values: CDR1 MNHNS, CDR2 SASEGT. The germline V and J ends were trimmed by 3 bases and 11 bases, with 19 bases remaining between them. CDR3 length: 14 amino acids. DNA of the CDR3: TGTGCCAGCAGTGACCTAGTAGAACGACAGGAGCAGTACTTC. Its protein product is CASSDLVERQEQYF.

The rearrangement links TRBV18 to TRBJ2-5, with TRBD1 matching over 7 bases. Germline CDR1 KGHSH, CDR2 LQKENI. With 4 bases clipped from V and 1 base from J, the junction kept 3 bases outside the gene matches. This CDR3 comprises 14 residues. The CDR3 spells CASSLQGVQETQYF. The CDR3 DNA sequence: TGTGCCAGCTCACTTCAGGGGGTCCAAGAGACCCAGTACTTC.

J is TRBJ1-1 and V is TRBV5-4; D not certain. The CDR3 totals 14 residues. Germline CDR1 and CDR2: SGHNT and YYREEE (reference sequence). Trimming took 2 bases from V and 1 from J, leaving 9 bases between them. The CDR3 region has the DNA TGTGCCAGCAGCTTTGCTATTTCGAACACTGAAGCTTTCTTT. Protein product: CASSFAISNTEAFF.

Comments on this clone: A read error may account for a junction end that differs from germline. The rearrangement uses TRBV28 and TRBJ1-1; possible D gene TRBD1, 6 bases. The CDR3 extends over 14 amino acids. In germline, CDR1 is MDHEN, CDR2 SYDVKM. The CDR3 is CASTWTAMNIEAFF. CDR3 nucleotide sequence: TGTGCCAGCACTTGGACAGCCATGAACATTGAAGCTTTCTTT.

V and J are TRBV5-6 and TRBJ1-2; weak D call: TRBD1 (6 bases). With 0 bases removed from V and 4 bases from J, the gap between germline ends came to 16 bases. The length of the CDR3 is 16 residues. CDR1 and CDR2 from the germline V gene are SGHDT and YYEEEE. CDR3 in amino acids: CASSLATGDRFYGYTF. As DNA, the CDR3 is TGTGCCAGCAGCTTGGCGACAGGAGATCGATTCTATGGCTACACCTTC.

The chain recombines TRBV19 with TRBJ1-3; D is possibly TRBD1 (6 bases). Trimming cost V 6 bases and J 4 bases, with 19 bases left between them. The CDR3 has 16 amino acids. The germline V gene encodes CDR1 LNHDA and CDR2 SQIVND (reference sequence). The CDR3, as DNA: TGTGCCAGTAGCCAGGACAGTATGGTCCCGGGAAACACCATATATTTT. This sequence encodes CASSQDSMVPGNTIYF.